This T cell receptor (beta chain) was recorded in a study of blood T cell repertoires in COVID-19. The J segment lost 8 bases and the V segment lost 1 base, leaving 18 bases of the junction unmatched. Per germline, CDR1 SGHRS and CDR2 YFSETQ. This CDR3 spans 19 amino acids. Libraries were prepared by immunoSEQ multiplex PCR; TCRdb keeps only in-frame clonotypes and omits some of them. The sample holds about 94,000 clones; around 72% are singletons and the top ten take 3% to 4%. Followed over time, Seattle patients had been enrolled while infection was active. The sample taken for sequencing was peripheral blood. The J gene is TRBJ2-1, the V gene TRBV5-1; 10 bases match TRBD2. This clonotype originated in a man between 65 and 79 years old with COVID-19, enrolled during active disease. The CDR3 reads CASSLLLAGVSSFGHEQFF. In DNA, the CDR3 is TGCGCCAGCAGCTTGTTGCTAGCGGGAGTGTCGTCTTTCGGGCATGAGCAGTTCTTC.